One sample yielded the 30 T cell receptor beta chains listed below, sequenced in a study of identical twins. TCRdb re-called the 5' RACE reads through MiXCR, storing one row per CDR3 protein. The repertoire holds under 500,000 distinct CDR3 sequences, with about 13% as singletons. These sequences were also reported in another study, on yellow fever vaccine responses in identical twins.

Input material: CD4+ T cells sorted from blood. These receptor sequences come from a woman between 18 and 30 years old in good health.

V and J are TRBV6-2 or TRBV6-3 and TRBJ2-7; 9 positions match TRBD2. CDR1 is MNHEY and CDR2 is SVGEGT in the germline V gene. This CDR3 spans 18 amino acids. Trimming took 2 bases from V and 0 from J; bases not matched to a gene: 11. The CDR3 nucleotides are TGTGCCAGCAGTTACAGGCCTAGCGGGGACCCATTCTCCTACGAGCAGTACTTC. This translates into CASSYRPSGDPFSYEQYF.

This clonotype came up a few times. This chain links TRBV6-2 or TRBV6-3 with TRBJ2-2; maybe TRBD1 (6 bases). CDR3 length: 15 residues. CDR1 MNHEY and CDR2 SVGEGT come from the germline V gene. V shed 7 bases and J shed 0 bases, with 12 bases lying between them. The CDR3 nucleotides are TGTGCCAGCATCAGGGGCGGAACGAACACCGGGGAGCTGTTTTTT. Translating it yields CASIRGGTNTGELFF.

J is TRBJ2-1 and V is TRBV7-2; perhaps TRBD2 as D (6 bases). V dropped 5 bases and J dropped 2 bases, with 13 bases sitting between them. The CDR3 is made up of 15 amino acids. Germline assignment: CDR1 SGHTA and CDR2 FQGNSA. Here the CDR3 reads CASSRGGGTYNEQFF. In DNA, the CDR3 is TGTGCCAGCAGCCGGGGCGGCGGGACCTACAATGAGCAGTTCTTC.

A few counts support this clonotype. This chain uses TRBV29-1 with TRBJ2-1, with D unresolved. The V gene lost 8 bases and the J gene lost 0 bases, with 14 bases spanning the gap. CDR1 SQVTM and CDR2 ANQGSEA come from the germline V gene. The CDR3 has 14 amino acids. The CDR3 protein is CSCRKEVSYNEQFF. The CDR3 nucleotides are TGCAGCTGCCGAAAAGAGGTCTCCTACAATGAGCAGTTCTTC.

This chain joins TRBV4-3 and TRBJ2-3; D is ambiguous. CDR1 LGHNA and CDR2 YSLEER come from the germline V gene. This CDR3 contains 15 residues. Trimming took 0 bases from V and 4 from J, leaving 11 bases between them. CDR3 loop: CASSQDVIVADTQYF. The CDR3 nucleotides read TGCGCCAGCAGCCAAGATGTAATAGTGGCAGATACGCAGTATTTT.

This clonotype was found a few times. The chain has TRBV28 and TRBJ1-1; TRBD1 is a possible D gene (5 bases). This CDR3 comprises 12 residues. CDR1 is MDHEN and CDR2 is SYDVKM in the germline V gene. Trimming cost V 1 base and J 8 bases, with 8 bases left between them. The CDR3 reads CASSLSSGEAFF. The CDR3 DNA sequence: TGTGCCAGCAGTTTATCATCAGGGGAAGCTTTCTTT.

This clonotype was counted a few times. A junction boundary mismatches the germline segment, possibly from a read error. The DNA for the CDR3 is TGCGCCAGCAGCCTTACCGGGACAGGGGAGCAATTC. This gives the protein CASSLTGTGEQF. The rearrangement uses TRBV5-1 and TRBJ2-7, with TRBD1 matching 10 bases. The germline V gene encodes CDR1 SGHRS and CDR2 YFSETQ. This CDR3 comprises 12 residues.

This clonotype showed up just a few times. The rearrangement links TRBV4-1 to TRBJ2-7; 8 nucleotides align to TRBD1. The V segment lost 3 bases and the J segment 1 base; nucleotides outside the gene matches: 11. Germline V lookup: CDR1 MGHRA, CDR2 YSYEKL. The CDR3 spans 17 residues. CDR3 residues: CASSQVNRGATSYEQYF. DNA for the CDR3: TGCGCCAGCAGCCAGGTCAACAGGGGGGCAACATCCTACGAGCAGTACTTC.

This clonotype was recorded at least ten times. The gene calls are TRBV4-2 and TRBJ2-3, with 10 bases aligning to TRBD2. The ends lost 4 bases at V and 0 bases at J; junction bases unmatched: 10. The CDR3 contains 18 residues. CDR1 and CDR2 from the germline V gene are LGHNA and YNFKEQ. This CDR3 reads CASSPRTLAGSSTDTQYF. The CDR3 DNA sequence: TGTGCCAGCAGCCCACGGACACTAGCGGGGTCTAGCACAGATACGCAGTATTTT.

The chain carries TRBV12-3 or TRBV12-4 and TRBJ2-1; D gene ambiguous. The ends were cut back, 6 bases at V and 5 bases at J, with 14 bases in the middle. The CDR3 runs to 14 residues. The CDR3 here is CASRSRSRDNEQFF. CDR3 sequence (DNA): TGTGCCAGCAGGTCCCGTAGTCGAGACAATGAGCAGTTCTTC.

The V gene is TRBV6-1, the J gene TRBJ2-5; D is ambiguous. Deletions cut 5 bases from V and 0 bases from J, with 19 bases between. CDR3 length: 17 residues. Germline CDR1 is MNHNS and CDR2 is SASEGT. The chain's CDR3 is CASSRSETGRYQETQYF. In nucleotides, the CDR3 is TGTGCCAGCAGTCGAAGCGAGACTGGACGGTACCAAGAGACCCAGTACTTC.

Many counts were recorded for this clonotype. The chain couples TRBV5-1 to TRBJ2-1; a possible D gene is TRBD2 (5 bases). There are 15 residues in the CDR3. Between the trimmed V and J ends, which lost 5 bases and 0 bases, there was a span of 12 bases. Germline CDR1 SGHRS, CDR2 YFSETQ. The CDR3 nucleotides are TGCGCCAGCAGAGGAGAGGGCAGCTCCTACAATGAGCAGTTCTTC. Translated, it gives CASRGEGSSYNEQFF.

There are a few counts of this clonotype. V gene TRBV28 combines with J gene TRBJ2-1; 9 bases fit TRBD1. This CDR3 has 14 amino acids. V trimming: 8 bases; J trimming: 10 bases; junction bases outside the gene matches: 12. Germline CDR1 reads MDHEN; CDR2 reads SYDVKM. As DNA, the CDR3 is TGTGCCAGCGGGGGTGTGGACAGGGGAGGGGAGCAGTTCTTC. Amino acid sequence: CASGGVDRGGEQFF. Based on the CDR3 plus reference TRBV28 and TRBJ2-1, the full variable domain is DVKVTQSSRYLVKRTGEKVFLECVQDMDHENMFWYRQDPGLGLRLIYFSYDVKMKEKGDIPEGYSVSREKKERFSLILESASTNQTSMYLCASGGVDRGGEQFFGPGTRLTVL.

There are many counts of this clonotype. The J gene is TRBJ2-5, the V gene TRBV5-1; the D gene is possibly TRBD2 (6 bases). The length of the CDR3 is 14 residues. CDR1 and CDR2 (germline): SGHRS, YFSETQ. V dropped 4 bases and J dropped 14 bases, with 24 bases sitting between them. The CDR3 protein is CASSKTGTSKGRYF. CDR3 in DNA: TGCGCCAGCAGCAAAACCGGGACTTCGAAGGGTAGATACTTC. The full variable domain, rest sourced from reference TRBV5-1 and TRBJ2-5, is KAGVTQTPRYLIKTRGQQVTLSCSPISGHRSVSWYQQTPGQGLQFLFEYFSETQRNKGNFPGRFSGRQFSNSRSEMNVSTLELGDSALYLCASSKTGTSKGRYFGPGTRLLVL.

The genes are TRBV3-1 and TRBJ2-5; D is undetermined. There are 13 residues in the CDR3. V lost 0 bases, J lost 5 bases, and 7 bases lay in between. The V gene's germline CDR1 is LGHDT and CDR2 YNNKEL (reference sequence). Here the CDR3 reads CASSQDWQETQYF. DNA of the CDR3: TGTGCCAGCAGCCAAGATTGGCAGGAGACCCAGTACTTC.

The rearrangement joins TRBV25-1 to TRBJ1-3; D call uncertain. Trimming left V 1 base short and J 6 bases short, with 1 base between. Germline CDR1 MGHDK, CDR2 SYGVNS. The CDR3 runs to 11 residues. CDR3 loop: CASSESNTIYF. The CDR3 bases are TGTGCCAGCAGTGAATCAAACACCATATATTTT.

The sample holds a few counts of this clonotype. J is TRBJ2-7 and V is TRBV12-5, with 9 bases fitting TRBD2. Germline CDR1 and CDR2: LGHNT and FRNRAP. This CDR3 is built from 13 residues. V lost 5 bases to trimming and J lost 4 bases; unmatched junction nucleotides: 3. The CDR3 sequence: CASGLAGTYEQYF. In DNA form, the CDR3 reads TGTGCTAGTGGTCTAGCGGGAACGTACGAGCAGTACTTC.

CDR3 sequence reads: CSAYPGAGSYEQYF. CDR3 in DNA: TGCAGTGCTTACCCCGGGGCGGGATCCTACGAGCAGTACTTC. The chain is built from TRBV20-1 and TRBJ2-7; tentative D call: TRBD2 (6 bases). This CDR3 is built from 14 residues. V lost 5 bases to trimming and J lost 1 base, with 15 bases between them. Germline loops: CDR1 DFQATT, CDR2 SNEGSKA (reference sequence).

The CDR3 nucleotides read TGTGCCAGCAGTTTACAGGGGATTCAGCCCCAGCATTTT. As protein: CASSLQGIQPQHF. The rearrangement joins TRBV12-3 or TRBV12-4 to TRBJ1-5, with D possibly TRBD1 on 6 matching bases. This CDR3 is built from 13 residues. Trimming removed 2 bases from V and 6 bases from J, with 8 bases in between.

The genes are TRBV10-3 and TRBJ2-3, with D perhaps matching TRBD1 or TRBD2 (5 bases each). Germline-derived CDR1 and CDR2 are ENHRY and SYGVKD. The ends were cut back, 0 bases at V and 5 bases at J, with 15 bases in the middle. The length of the CDR3 is 16 residues. The CDR3 region has the DNA TGTGCCATCAGTGAGTCCACCGGGGCCGGCGGAGATACGCAGTATTTT. This codes for CAISESTGAGGDTQYF.

The V and J genes are TRBV4-3 and TRBJ2-3; no definite D call. CDR1 and CDR2 from the germline V gene are LGHNA and YSLEER. With 3 bases removed from V and 2 bases from J, the gap between germline ends came to 12 bases. This CDR3 comprises 15 residues. DNA for the CDR3: TGCGCCAGCAGCCAGGGGTTGTGGCCCACAGATACGCAGTATTTT. Translated: CASSQGLWPTDTQYF.

This clonotype was seen more than once but under ten times. The chain joins TRBV6-2 or TRBV6-3 to TRBJ2-3; D call uncertain. The germline V gene encodes CDR1 MNHEY and CDR2 SVGEGT. There are 16 residues in the CDR3. V lost 2 bases and J lost 4, with 16 bases in between. The CDR3 loop is CASSYTEGPGADTQYF. In DNA form, the CDR3 reads TGTGCCAGCAGTTACACGGAAGGGCCGGGCGCAGATACGCAGTATTTT.

The rearrangement links TRBV18 to TRBJ2-6; D uncertain. Germline CDR1 is KGHSH and CDR2 is LQKENI. V dropped 2 bases and J dropped 10 bases, with 9 bases sitting between them. The CDR3 extends over 13 amino acids. CDR3 nucleotides: TGTGCCAGCTCACCAGGGTTGAGTAACGTCCTGACTTTC. Its translation is CASSPGLSNVLTF.

The chain has TRBV30 and TRBJ2-3; possible D gene TRBD2, 6 bases. The CDR3 is made up of 15 amino acids. The V end was cut by 1 base, the J end by 0 bases, with 11 bases between. Germline V gene sequence: CDR1 GTSNPN, CDR2 SVGIG (reference sequence). CDR3 DNA: TGTGCCTGGAGTGCTAGCGTGTTTAGCACAGATACGCAGTATTTT. Protein sequence: CAWSASVFSTDTQYF.

This clonotype was seen repeatedly, ten times or more. The chain has TRBV20-1 and TRBJ2-3, with 8 bases that match TRBD1. V shed 5 bases and J 4 bases; nucleotides not matched to a gene: 2. The CDR3 is 12 residues long. CDR1 is DFQATT and CDR2 is SNEGSKA in the germline V gene (reference sequence). The DNA for the CDR3 is TGCAGTGCTCCGGACAGGGCAGATACGCAGTATTTT. Amino acids: CSAPDRADTQYF.

This chain connects TRBV11-2 to TRBJ1-3, with unresolved D. The CDR3 contains 13 residues. Germline assignment: CDR1 SGHAT and CDR2 FQNNGV. Between the trimmed V and J ends, which lost 4 bases and 0 bases, there was a span of 4 bases. The CDR3 loop reads CASSWASGNTIYF. CDR3 coding DNA: TGTGCCAGCAGCTGGGCCTCTGGAAACACCATATATTTT.

This clonotype has only a few counts. This sequence joins TRBV7-9 and TRBJ2-6, with D possibly being TRBD1 or TRBD2 (7 bases each). The ends were cut back, 4 bases at V and 2 bases at J, with 12 bases in the middle. Per the germline V gene, CDR1 is SEHNR and CDR2 is FQNEAQ (reference sequence). This CDR3 has 16 amino acids. The CDR3 here is CASSWQGGTGANVLTF. The CDR3 DNA reads as TGTGCCAGCAGCTGGCAGGGGGGGACTGGGGCCAACGTCCTGACTTTC.

This clonotype was seen more than once but under ten times. The chain has TRBV29-1 and TRBJ2-1; D might be TRBD1 (5 bases). Germline values: CDR1 SQVTM, CDR2 ANQGSEA. Between the trimmed V and J ends, which lost 6 bases and 10 bases, there was a span of 19 bases. This CDR3 is 13 amino acids long. CDR3 residues: CSVESTQGREQFF. CDR3 in DNA: TGCAGCGTAGAAAGCACGCAGGGCAGGGAGCAGTTCTTC.

This clonotype was counted only a few times. This rearrangement joins TRBV15 to TRBJ2-3; 13 bases agree with TRBD2. The J segment lost 6 bases and the V segment lost 4 bases, leaving 7 bases of the junction unmatched. Germline values: CDR1 LNHNV, CDR2 YYDKDF (reference sequence). The CDR3 is 16 residues long. The DNA of the CDR3 is TGTGCCACCAGCATGCGGACTAGCGGGAGTATGGATACGCAGTATTTT. This codes for CATSMRTSGSMDTQYF. Complete variable domain (other parts from reference TRBV15 and TRBJ2-3): DAMVIQNPRYQVTQFGKPVTLSCSQTLNHNVMYWYQQKSSQAPKLLFHYYDKDFNNEADTPDNFQSRRPNTSFCFLDIRSPGLGDTAMYLCATSMRTSGSMDTQYFGPGTRLTVL.

The chain has TRBV5-1 and TRBJ1-4; no definite D call. The germline V gene has CDR1 SGHRS and CDR2 YFSETQ. The length of the CDR3 is 14 residues. With 2 bases removed from V and 7 bases from J, the gap between germline ends came to 12 bases. The CDR3 spells CASSFFGGSEKLFF. DNA of the CDR3: TGCGCCAGCAGCTTCTTCGGCGGTAGTGAAAAACTGTTTTTT.